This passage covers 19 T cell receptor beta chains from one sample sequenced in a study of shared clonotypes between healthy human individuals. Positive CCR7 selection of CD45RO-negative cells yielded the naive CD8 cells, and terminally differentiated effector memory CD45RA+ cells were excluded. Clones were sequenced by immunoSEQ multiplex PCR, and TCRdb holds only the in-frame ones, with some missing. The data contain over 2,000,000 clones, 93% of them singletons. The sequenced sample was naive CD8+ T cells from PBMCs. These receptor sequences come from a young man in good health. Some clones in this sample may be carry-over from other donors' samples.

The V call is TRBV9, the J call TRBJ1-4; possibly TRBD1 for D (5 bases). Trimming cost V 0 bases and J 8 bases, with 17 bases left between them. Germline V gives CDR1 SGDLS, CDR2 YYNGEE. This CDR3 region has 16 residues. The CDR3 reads CASSVGVSWGPEKLFF. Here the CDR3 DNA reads TGTGCCAGCAGCGTAGGGGTGTCTTGGGGCCCCGAAAAACTGTTTTTT.

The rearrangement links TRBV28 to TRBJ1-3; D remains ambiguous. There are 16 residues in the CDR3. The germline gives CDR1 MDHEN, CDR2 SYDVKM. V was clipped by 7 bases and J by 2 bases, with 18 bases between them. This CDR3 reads CASILRWPGAGNTIYF. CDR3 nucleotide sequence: TGTGCCAGCATTCTCCGGTGGCCCGGGGCTGGAAACACCATATATTTT.

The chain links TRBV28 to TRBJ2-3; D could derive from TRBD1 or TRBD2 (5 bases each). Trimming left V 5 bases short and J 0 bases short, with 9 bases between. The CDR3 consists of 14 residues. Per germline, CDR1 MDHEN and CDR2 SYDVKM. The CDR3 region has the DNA TGTGCCAGCAGTAGGGACCGTAGCACAGATACGCAGTATTTT. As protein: CASSRDRSTDTQYF.

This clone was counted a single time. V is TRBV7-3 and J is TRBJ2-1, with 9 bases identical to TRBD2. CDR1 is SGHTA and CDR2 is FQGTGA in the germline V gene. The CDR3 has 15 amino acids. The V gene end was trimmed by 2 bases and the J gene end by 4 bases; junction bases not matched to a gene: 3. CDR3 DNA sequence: TGTGCCAGCAGCTTAGCGGGAGGGAGGTACAATGAGCAGTTCTTC. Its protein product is CASSLAGGRYNEQFF.

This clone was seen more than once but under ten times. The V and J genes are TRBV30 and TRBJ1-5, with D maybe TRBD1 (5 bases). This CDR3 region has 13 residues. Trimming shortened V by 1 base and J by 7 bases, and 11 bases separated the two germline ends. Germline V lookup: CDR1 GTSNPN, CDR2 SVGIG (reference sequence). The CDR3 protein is CAWSGRAGQPQHF. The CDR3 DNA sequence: TGTGCCTGGAGTGGCAGGGCCGGCCAGCCCCAGCATTTT.

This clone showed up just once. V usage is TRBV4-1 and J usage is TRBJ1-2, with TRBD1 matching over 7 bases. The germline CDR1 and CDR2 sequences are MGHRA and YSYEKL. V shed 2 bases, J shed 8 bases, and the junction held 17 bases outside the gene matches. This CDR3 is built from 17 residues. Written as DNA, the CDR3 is TGCGCCAGCAGCCAAACGAGGGACAGACGAATCACCCTAGGCTACACCTTC. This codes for CASSQTRDRRITLGYTF.

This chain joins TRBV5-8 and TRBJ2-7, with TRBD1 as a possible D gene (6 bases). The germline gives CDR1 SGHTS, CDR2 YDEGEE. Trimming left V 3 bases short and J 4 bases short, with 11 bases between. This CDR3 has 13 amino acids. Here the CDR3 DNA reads TGTGCCAGCAGCTGGGGACACTTATACGAGCAGTACTTC. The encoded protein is CASSWGHLYEQYF.

The CDR3 sequence is CSVALGSGRYDTQYF. The CDR3 DNA reads TGCAGCGTTGCCCTAGGTAGCGGGAGGTATGATACGCAGTATTTT. This chain connects TRBV29-1 to TRBJ2-3, with TRBD2 matching over 10 bases. V trimming: 4 bases; J trimming: 6 bases; junction bases outside the gene matches: 10. The CDR3 runs 15 residues. Germline V gives CDR1 SQVTM, CDR2 ANQGSEA.

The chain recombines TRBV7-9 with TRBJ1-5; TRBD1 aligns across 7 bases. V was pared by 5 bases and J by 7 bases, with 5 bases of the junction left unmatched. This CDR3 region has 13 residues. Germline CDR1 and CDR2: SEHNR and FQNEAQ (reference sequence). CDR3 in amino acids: CASSVDRAQPQHF. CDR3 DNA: TGTGCCAGCAGCGTCGACAGGGCGCAGCCCCAGCATTTT.

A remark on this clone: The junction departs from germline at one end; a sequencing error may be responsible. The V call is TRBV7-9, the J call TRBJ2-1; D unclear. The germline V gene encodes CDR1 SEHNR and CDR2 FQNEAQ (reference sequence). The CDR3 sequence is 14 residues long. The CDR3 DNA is TGTGCCAGCTGCTTAGAAGGGCTCTACAATGAGCAGTTCTTC. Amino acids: CASCLEGLYNEQFF.

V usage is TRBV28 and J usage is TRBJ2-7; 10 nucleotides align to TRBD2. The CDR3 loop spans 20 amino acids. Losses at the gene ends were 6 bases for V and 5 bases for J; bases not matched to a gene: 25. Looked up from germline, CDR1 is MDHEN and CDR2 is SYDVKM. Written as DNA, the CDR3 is TGTGCCAGCAGCTTACCCCCTGGGGCTAGCGGGAGTCCTGGGTTGGACGAGCAGTACTTC. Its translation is CASSLPPGASGSPGLDEQYF.

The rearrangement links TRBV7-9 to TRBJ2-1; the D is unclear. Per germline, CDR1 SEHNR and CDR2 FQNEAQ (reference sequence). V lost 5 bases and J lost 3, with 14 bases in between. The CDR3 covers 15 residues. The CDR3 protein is CASSKLGQLYNEQFF. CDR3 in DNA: TGTGCCAGCAGCAAACTGGGTCAGCTCTACAATGAGCAGTTCTTC.

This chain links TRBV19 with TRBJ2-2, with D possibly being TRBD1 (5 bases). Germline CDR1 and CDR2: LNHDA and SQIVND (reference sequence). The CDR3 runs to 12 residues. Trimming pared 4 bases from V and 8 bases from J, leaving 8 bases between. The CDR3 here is CASSTQVGELFF. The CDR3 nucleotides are TGTGCCAGTAGTACACAGGTGGGGGAGCTGTTTTTT.

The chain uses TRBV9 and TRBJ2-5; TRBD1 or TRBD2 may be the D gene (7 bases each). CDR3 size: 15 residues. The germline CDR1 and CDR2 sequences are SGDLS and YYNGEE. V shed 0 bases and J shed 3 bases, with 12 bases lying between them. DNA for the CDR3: TGTGCCAGCAGCGTAGCAGGGGGGGCTAAAGAGACCCAGTACTTC. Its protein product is CASSVAGGAKETQYF.

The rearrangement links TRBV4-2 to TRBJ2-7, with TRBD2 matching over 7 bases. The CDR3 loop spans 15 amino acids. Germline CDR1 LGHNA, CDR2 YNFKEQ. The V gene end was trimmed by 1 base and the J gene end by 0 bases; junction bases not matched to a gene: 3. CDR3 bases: TGTGCCAGCAGCCAAGGCCGACTAGCCTCCTACGAGCAGTACTTC. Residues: CASSQGRLASYEQYF.

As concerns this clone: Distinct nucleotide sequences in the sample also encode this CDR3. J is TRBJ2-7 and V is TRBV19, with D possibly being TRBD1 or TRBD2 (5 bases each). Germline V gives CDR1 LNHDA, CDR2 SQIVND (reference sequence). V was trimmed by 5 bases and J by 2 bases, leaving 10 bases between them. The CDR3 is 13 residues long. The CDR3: CASSSGPAYEQYF. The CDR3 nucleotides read TGTGCCAGTAGTTCGGGACCAGCCTACGAGCAGTACTTC.

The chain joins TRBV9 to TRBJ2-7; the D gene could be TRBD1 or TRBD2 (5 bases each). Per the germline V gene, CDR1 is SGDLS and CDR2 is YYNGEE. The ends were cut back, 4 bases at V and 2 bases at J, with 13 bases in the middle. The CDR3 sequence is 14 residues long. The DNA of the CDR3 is TGTGCCAGCAGCCCCCGGGACCCCCCCTACGAGCAGTACTTC. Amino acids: CASSPRDPPYEQYF.

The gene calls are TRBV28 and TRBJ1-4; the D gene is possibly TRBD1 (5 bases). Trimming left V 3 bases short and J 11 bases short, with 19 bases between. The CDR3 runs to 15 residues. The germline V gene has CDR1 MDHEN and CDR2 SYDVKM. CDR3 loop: CASSLTATQRVKLFF. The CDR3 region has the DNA TGTGCCAGCAGTTTGACAGCCACCCAGAGGGTTAAACTGTTTTTT. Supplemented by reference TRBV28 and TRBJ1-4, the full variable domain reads DVKVTQSSRYLVKRTGEKVFLECVQDMDHENMFWYRQDPGLGLRLIYFSYDVKMKEKGDIPEGYSVSREKKERFSLILESASTNQTSMYLCASSLTATQRVKLFFGSGTQLSVL.

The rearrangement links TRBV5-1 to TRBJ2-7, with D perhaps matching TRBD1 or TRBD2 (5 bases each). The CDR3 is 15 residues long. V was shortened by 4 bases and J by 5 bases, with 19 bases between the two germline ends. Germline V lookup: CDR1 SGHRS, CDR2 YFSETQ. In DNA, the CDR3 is TGCGCCAGCAGCCCTCGCCCAGGGAGCGGCAACGAGCAGTACTTC. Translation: CASSPRPGSGNEQYF.